The 24 T cell receptor beta chains presented below share a single source sample, sequenced in a study of blood T cell repertoires in COVID-19. Method: immunoSEQ multiplex PCR; TCRdb's copy keeps in-frame clones and lacks some. The top ten clones hold roughly an eighth of a sample with roughly 440,000 clones, about 91% of them seen once. The sample was peripheral blood. The source of these receptors is a woman aged 45 to 65 with COVID-19, enrolled during active disease.

The rearrangement uses TRBV6-1 and TRBJ1-1; D not certain. Trimming took 1 base from V and 4 from J, leaving 13 bases between them. Germline-derived CDR1 and CDR2 are MNHNS and SASEGT. The CDR3 covers 15 residues. Here the CDR3 DNA reads TGTGCCAGCAGTGAAGGGAGGCCCATGGGCACTGAAGCTTTCTTT. It specifies CASSEGRPMGTEAFF.

The J gene is TRBJ2-7, the V gene TRBV6-5, with D uncertain. V dropped 3 bases and J dropped 2 bases, with 11 bases sitting between them. The CDR3 has 14 amino acids. CDR1 MNHEY and CDR2 SVGAGI come from the germline V gene. This CDR3 is CASSYSGQTYEQYF. CDR3 nucleotide sequence: TGTGCCAGCAGTTATAGTGGGCAGACCTACGAGCAGTACTTC.

The rearrangement uses TRBV2 and TRBJ2-1; D might be TRBD2 (5 bases). With 6 bases removed from V and 4 bases from J, the gap between germline ends came to 19 bases. This CDR3 contains 16 residues. The V gene's germline CDR1 is SNHLY and CDR2 FYNNEI. The CDR3 spells CASRSWTGPGYNEQFF. The CDR3 DNA reads as TGTGCCAGCAGGTCCTGGACTGGCCCCGGGTACAATGAGCAGTTCTTC.

This clone appeared a few times. Other DNA sequences within the sample encode an identical CDR3. This chain links TRBV5-6 with TRBJ1-5; D gene uncertain. Germline loops: CDR1 SGHDT, CDR2 YYEEEE. The CDR3 spans 12 residues. Trimming stripped 0 bases from V and 7 bases from J, with 5 bases between. The CDR3 loop is CASSLGSQPQHF. In DNA form, the CDR3 reads TGTGCCAGCAGCTTGGGAAGCCAGCCCCAGCATTTT.

In regard to this clone: In the same sample, other DNA sequences code for this CDR3. The genes are TRBV19 and TRBJ1-5, with a possible D match to TRBD1 (5 bases). CDR3 size: 14 residues. CDR1 LNHDA and CDR2 SQIVND come from the germline V gene (reference sequence). V shed 5 bases and J shed 0 bases, with 8 bases lying between them. The CDR3 DNA reads as TGTGCCAGTAGTCAGGGATATAGCAATCAGCCCCAGCATTTT. The encoded protein is CASSQGYSNQPQHF.

The rearrangement uses TRBV21-1 and TRBJ2-4; TRBD2 is the table's D call, not checked against the DNA. TRBV21-1 is a recognized pseudogene. This CDR3 is 16 amino acids long. CDR3 region: CASSKVLAEAKNIQYF. The CDR3 DNA reads as TGTGCCAGCAGCAAAGTCCTAGCGGAAGCCAAAAACATTCAGTACTTC.

The CDR3 loop is CASSFSRGGTEAFF. The CDR3 DNA sequence: TGTGCCAGCAGCTTTAGTCGAGGGGGCACTGAAGCTTTCTTT. The chain joins TRBV7-6 to TRBJ1-1, with D maybe TRBD1 (6 bases). This CDR3 is built from 14 residues. V was cut by 3 bases and J by 4 bases, with 12 bases left in between. Germline V lookup: CDR1 SGHVS, CDR2 FNYEAQ.

This chain joins TRBV5-4 and TRBJ2-5; 9 bases are shared with TRBD2. The CDR3 has 16 residues. Looked up from germline, CDR1 is SGHNT and CDR2 is YYREEE (reference sequence). V gave up 1 base and J gave up 5 bases; unmatched junction bases: 9. CDR3 amino acids: CASSLTPGLAYETQYF. CDR3 sequence (DNA): TGTGCCAGCAGCTTGACTCCGGGACTAGCATACGAGACCCAGTACTTC.

Worth noting for this clone: In the same sample, other DNA sequences code for this CDR3. The chain carries TRBV9 and TRBJ1-1; D unresolved. Looked up from germline, CDR1 is SGDLS and CDR2 is YYNGEE. V lost 1 base and J 0 bases, leaving 4 bases between the germline ends. This CDR3 has 13 residues. The CDR3 coding sequence is TGTGCCAGCAGCGTAACTATGAACACTGAAGCTTTCTTT. It yields the protein CASSVTMNTEAFF.

V usage is TRBV5-5 and J usage is TRBJ1-1; TRBD1 aligns across 7 bases. The junction had 17 bases not matched to a gene; V was cut back by 4 bases and J by 5 bases. The CDR3 length is 17 residues. Germline CDR1 is SGHKS and CDR2 is YYEKEE (reference sequence). CDR3 coding DNA: TGTGCCAGCAGCCCCCCGGGACAGACCGTTGGTTGGACTGAAGCTTTCTTT. It is translated as CASSPPGQTVGWTEAFF. Variable domain in full (rest from reference TRBV5-5 and TRBJ1-1): DAGVTQSPTHLIKTRGQQVTLRCSPISGHKSVSWYQQVLGQGPQFIFQYYEKEERGRGNFPDRFSARQFPNYSSELNVNALLLGDSALYLCASSPPGQTVGWTEAFFGQGTRLTVV.

CDR3 bases: TGTGCCAGCAGCCTTGAAGGCGGAGAGCAGTACTTC. Its translation is CASSLEGGEQYF. The chain employs TRBV5-5 and TRBJ2-7; D is unresolved. CDR1 and CDR2 from the germline V gene are SGHKS and YYEKEE (reference sequence). Deletions cut 4 bases from V and 7 bases from J, with 12 bases between. The CDR3 sequence is 12 residues long. The variable domain in full, with the rest retrieved from reference TRBV5-5 and TRBJ2-7, is DAGVTQSPTHLIKTRGQQVTLRCSPISGHKSVSWYQQVLGQGPQFIFQYYEKEERGRGNFPDRFSARQFPNYSSELNVNALLLGDSALYLCASSLEGGEQYFGPGTRLTVT.

The table lists this clone with a few counts. This rearrangement joins TRBV7-9 to TRBJ1-1; D unclear. V lost 3 bases and J 1 base, leaving 3 bases between the germline ends. The CDR3 has 12 residues. CDR1 SEHNR and CDR2 FQNEAQ come from the germline V gene (reference sequence). The CDR3 coding sequence is TGTGCCAGCAGCTTCGGGAACACTGAAGCTTTCTTT. Amino acids: CASSFGNTEAFF.

The table lists this clone with a count of one. The chain carries TRBV27 and TRBJ1-2; D perhaps matches TRBD1 (5 bases). The germline CDR1 and CDR2 sequences are MNHEY and SMNVEV (reference sequence). V gave up 2 bases and J gave up 8 bases, with 18 bases separating them. The CDR3 consists of 15 residues. CDR3 amino acids: CASSLGLGPGGGYTF. The CDR3 DNA sequence: TGTGCCAGCAGTTTAGGACTGGGACCGGGGGGGGGCTACACCTTC.

The chain uses TRBV5-6 and TRBJ2-1; 13 positions agree with TRBD2. Germline trimming cut 0 bases from V and 7 bases from J; bases unmatched to any gene: 7. This CDR3 spans 17 amino acids. Germline CDR1 and CDR2: SGHDT and YYEEEE. The CDR3 DNA reads as TGTGCCAGCAGCTTGGACACCGGGACTAGCGGGATAAATGAGCAGTTCTTC. It is translated as CASSLDTGTSGINEQFF.

The chain is built from TRBV29-1 and TRBJ2-2; possibly TRBD1 for D (5 bases). V lost 7 bases, J lost 6 bases, and 9 bases lay in between. The length of the CDR3 is 11 residues. Looked up from germline, CDR1 is SQVTM and CDR2 is ANQGSEA. The CDR3 DNA sequence: TGCAGCGCCTCACAGGCCGGGGAGCTGTTTTTT. Protein: CSASQAGELFF.

The chain carries TRBV6-6 and TRBJ1-5; TRBD1 aligns across 7 bases. The trim removed 5 bases at V and 0 bases at J, leaving 10 bases unmatched. The V gene's germline CDR1 is MNHNY and CDR2 SVGAGI (reference sequence). This CDR3 has 17 residues. The CDR3 protein is CASSLHRGPNSNQPQHF. CDR3 coding DNA: TGTGCCAGCAGTCTCCACAGGGGACCCAATAGCAATCAGCCCCAGCATTTT.

This clone was counted only a few times. This chain links TRBV12-3 or TRBV12-4 with TRBJ1-1; maybe TRBD1 (5 bases). This CDR3 comprises 13 residues. V was trimmed by 5 bases and J by 4 bases, leaving 11 bases between them. The CDR3 sequence: CASSIQVATEAFF. CDR3 DNA: TGTGCCAGCAGTATACAGGTAGCCACTGAAGCTTTCTTT.

This sequence joins TRBV28 and TRBJ2-2; D call uncertain. This CDR3 is built from 15 residues. The germline gives CDR1 MDHEN, CDR2 SYDVKM. V lost 7 bases to trimming and J lost 9 bases, with 21 bases between them. Written as DNA, the CDR3 is TGTGCCAGCACCCCGGCAGGCCTACAAGTGTGGGAGCTGTTTTTT. This translates into CASTPAGLQVWELFF.

This sequence joins TRBV7-2 and TRBJ1-5; TRBD1 might be the D (5 bases). Trimming took 3 bases from V and 6 from J, leaving 12 bases between them. The CDR3 has 14 amino acids. The germline gives CDR1 SGHTA, CDR2 FQGNSA. CDR3 DNA: TGTGCCAGCAGCTTTCAAAGGGGAGGTCAGCCCCAGCATTTT. It codes for CASSFQRGGQPQHF.

The chain couples TRBV19 to TRBJ1-2, with TRBD1 identical over 7 bases. In germline, CDR1 is LNHDA, CDR2 SQIVND (reference sequence). CDR3 length equals 12 residues. J gave up 9 bases and V 3 bases, and 4 bases lay outside the gene matches. CDR3 amino acids: CASSIVQGRYTF. DNA for the CDR3: TGTGCCAGTAGTATTGTACAGGGGCGCTACACCTTC.

Concerning this clone: Other DNA sequences of this sample code for an identical CDR3. Here the CDR3 DNA reads TGCGCCAGCAGCTTGGAAGGAGCGCGGGACACTGAAGCTTTCTTT. Translating it yields CASSLEGARDTEAFF. The V call is TRBV5-1, the J call TRBJ1-1, with D unclear. The CDR3 totals 15 residues. Germline V lookup: CDR1 SGHRS, CDR2 YFSETQ. Trimming cost V 0 bases and J 3 bases, with 12 bases left between them.

The J gene is TRBJ2-5, the V gene TRBV4-1; D perhaps matches TRBD2 (6 bases). The germline CDR1 and CDR2 sequences are MGHRA and YSYEKL. The V gene lost 4 bases and the J gene lost 5 bases, with 11 bases spanning the gap. CDR3 length equals 13 residues. CDR3 coding DNA: TGCGCCAGCAGCCTTGGGGGGTTGGAGACCCAGTACTTC. This sequence encodes CASSLGGLETQYF.

The CDR3 loop is CASSFQGRNTEAFF. The CDR3 region has the DNA TGTGCCAGCAGCTTCCAGGGGCGCAACACTGAAGCTTTCTTT. The rearrangement uses TRBV5-5 and TRBJ1-1; TRBD1 might be the D (6 bases). Germline assignment: CDR1 SGHKS and CDR2 YYEKEE (reference sequence). CDR3 length equals 14 residues. Trimming removed 2 bases from V and 2 bases from J, with 10 bases in between.

This clone was detected once. The chain has TRBV7-2 and TRBJ2-7; TRBD2 might be the D (6 bases). Germline values: CDR1 SGHTA, CDR2 FQGNSA. This CDR3 spans 15 amino acids. Trimming cost V 1 base and J 6 bases, with 16 bases left between them. CDR3 in DNA: TGTGCCAGCAGCTTAGGTCCGGGACTGACAGTCGAGCAGTACTTC. Its translation is CASSLGPGLTVEQYF.